The entry that follows covers one TCR beta chain sequence. Its antigen is undetermined. Tagging with unique molecular identifiers was a feature of the TCR beta cDNA libraries. From the PCR reads, TCRdb called clonotypes with MiXCR, one entry per CDR3 protein. The data hold 500,000 to 600,000 distinct CDR3 sequences, with 44% observed a single time. The source of the sample is a study of post-analysis software for immune sequencing data. The CDR3 extends over 16 amino acids. The ends lost 8 bases at V and 0 bases at J; junction bases unmatched: 11. The germline CDR1 and CDR2 sequences are ENHRY and SYGVKD. Overall study findings and caveats: Patients carried roughly 5 TRBV segments more frequently than controls did, and TRBV5-6, TRBV5-1 and TRBV20-1 were among them.

The V gene is TRBV10-3, the J gene TRBJ2-7; 9 bases agree with TRBD1. Sequencing was done on a sample of blood. This receptor was identified in a girl under 18 with multiple sclerosis. The CDR3 loop reads CAIGRSDRGGSYEQYF. CDR3 DNA: TGTGCCATCGGAAGAAGCGACAGGGGGGGCTCCTACGAGCAGTACTTC.